This T cell receptor beta chain was profiled in a study of regulatory T cells in long-lasting Graves disease. Overall study results and limits: Among samples with persistent disease, TRBV28, TRBJ1-2 and TRBJ2-5 were favored.

Arm-PCR of CDR3 regions and iRepertoire HTBI primers were the basis on which TCR beta libraries were built. TCRdb called the multiplex PCR reads again in MiXCR, with one record for every CDR3 protein. The sample has fewer than 650,000 distinct CDR3 sequences; 15% to 20% are singletons. Time point denoted: newly diagnosed GD, antithyroid drugs for less than 3 months. PBMC RNA was the source of the TCR library. EDTA tubes collected nine milliliters of peripheral blood. As regards this clonotype: Its target is unknown.

The CDR3 sequence is 13 residues long. Between the trimmed V and J ends, which lost 5 bases and 5 bases, there was a span of 12 bases. Germline CDR1 and CDR2: DFQATT and SNEGSKA (reference sequence). The same sample was also studied in work on T cells in Graves' hyperthyroidism and ophthalmopathy. That work adds: The HTBI primer set served for first-round RT-PCR of the TCR CDR3. Blood also contained most expanded thyroid clonotypes above 0.001.

The source was peripheral blood mononuclear cells (PBMCs), collected at new diagnosis, from a patient treated with antithyroid drugs. The sequence came from a man in his late teens or twenties with Graves disease. V gene TRBV20-1 combines with J gene TRBJ2-2; D assignment may be TRBD1 or TRBD2 (5 bases each). CDR3 sequence reads: CSAPGLTTGELFF. DNA of the CDR3: TGCAGTGCTCCGGGGCTCACAACCGGGGAGCTGTTTTTT.